Listed here are 23 T cell receptor beta chains from one sample, sequenced in a study of blood T cell repertoires in COVID-19. Generated by immunoSEQ multiplex PCR, the TCRdb table keeps only in-frame clones and is missing some. The sample contains roughly 700,000 clones, 90% of which appear only once. Sequenced: peripheral blood. Every receptor here comes from a woman younger than 30 with acute or convalescent COVID-19.

V usage is TRBV2 and J usage is TRBJ1-2; maybe TRBD1 (6 bases). V was cut by 10 bases and J by 2 bases, with 17 bases left in between. CDR3 length equals 14 residues. Germline assignment: CDR1 SNHLY and CDR2 FYNNEI. The DNA for the CDR3 is TGTGCCACCACAGGGAATCCTCTAAACTATGGCTACACCTTC. It specifies CATTGNPLNYGYTF.

V usage is TRBV10-3 and J usage is TRBJ2-7; D is possibly TRBD1 (5 bases). This CDR3 comprises 15 residues. CDR1 and CDR2 from the germline V gene are ENHRY and SYGVKD. Trimming cost V 6 bases and J 0 bases, with 15 bases left between them. The CDR3 DNA is TGTGCCATCAGCCCCGACAGCGATAGCTCCTACGAGCAGTACTTC. Protein sequence: CAISPDSDSSYEQYF.

Turning to this clone: Other DNA sequences in this specimen translate into the identical CDR3. The chain uses TRBV4-3 and TRBJ2-7; D is undetermined. The CDR3 covers 14 residues. The germline V gene has CDR1 LGHNA and CDR2 YSLEER. V dropped 1 base and J dropped 0 bases, with 7 bases sitting between them. The CDR3 region has the DNA TGCGCCAGCAGCCAAGGAACGGTCTCCTACGAGCAGTACTTC. It translates to CASSQGTVSYEQYF.

In its sample, this clone was seen once. The chain recombines TRBV7-9 with TRBJ1-1, with D perhaps TRBD1 (6 bases). CDR3 length equals 15 residues. Per germline, CDR1 SEHNR and CDR2 FQNEAQ (reference sequence). Trimming cost V 5 bases and J 2 bases, with 15 bases left between them. DNA for the CDR3: TGTGCCAGCAGCCCCGCCCTGACAGGAAACACTGAAGCTTTCTTT. The encoded protein is CASSPALTGNTEAFF.

Concerning this clone itself: A far larger clone differs by one base, so this is likely a read error. The V gene is TRBV9, the J gene TRBJ1-1; 9 bases are a match to TRBD1. The germline V gene encodes CDR1 SGDLS and CDR2 YYNGEE. V dropped 3 bases and J dropped 2; count of bases not matched to a gene: 2. This CDR3 contains 14 residues. The DNA for the CDR3 is TGTGCCAGCAGCGAGGGACAGGGAAACACTGAAGCTTTCTTT. This encodes CASSEGQGNTEAFF.

This clone has only one observation. J is TRBJ2-1 and V is TRBV27, with D unclear. Per the germline V gene, CDR1 is MNHEY and CDR2 is SMNVEV (reference sequence). The V end was cut by 0 bases, the J end by 4 bases, with 7 bases between. The CDR3 runs to 14 residues. Written as DNA, the CDR3 is TGTGCCAGCAGTTTATCGACATTTTACAATGAGCAGTTCTTC. This codes for CASSLSTFYNEQFF.

This sequence joins TRBV7-9 and TRBJ2-3; 11 bases line up with TRBD1. CDR1 SEHNR and CDR2 FQNEAQ come from the germline V gene (reference sequence). V was clipped by 11 bases and J by 5 bases; unmatched bases: 15. This CDR3 has 16 residues. The CDR3 bases are TGTGCCTCTCGGCGCGGCGGACAGGGGGCAGGAGATACGCAGTATTTT. Its translation: CASRRGGQGAGDTQYF.

This chain links TRBV15 with TRBJ1-3; TRBD1 matches 9 bases. There are 18 residues in the CDR3. The V segment lost 0 bases and the J segment 3 bases; nucleotides outside the gene matches: 9. CDR1 is LNHNV, CDR2 YYDKDF, per germline (reference sequence). CDR3 residues: CATSRELQGAEVGNTIYF. The CDR3 bases are TGTGCCACCAGCAGAGAGTTACAGGGGGCAGAGGTTGGAAACACCATATATTTT.

The rearrangement links TRBV10-3 to TRBJ2-3; 9 bases match TRBD1. The CDR3 loop spans 15 amino acids. With V trimmed by 6 bases and J by 2 bases, 6 bases remained unmatched. The germline V gene encodes CDR1 ENHRY and CDR2 SYGVKD. The CDR3 loop reads CAIRLQGADTDTQYF. CDR3 bases: TGTGCCATCAGATTACAGGGGGCTGACACAGATACGCAGTATTTT.

The chain carries TRBV6-5 and TRBJ1-6; D gene unclear. Deletions cut 5 bases from V and 14 bases from J, with 19 bases between. This CDR3 is 14 amino acids long. From germline, CDR1 is MNHEY and CDR2 SVGAGI. CDR3 DNA sequence: TGTGCCAGCAGTACAACTGGACCCGCCGGGGCCCTCCACTTT. Translating it yields CASSTTGPAGALHF.

The genes are TRBV7-2 and TRBJ1-1; TRBD1 matches at 7 bases. CDR1 is SGHTA and CDR2 is FQGNSA in the germline V gene. This CDR3 is built from 15 residues. V gave up 5 bases and J gave up 1 base; unmatched junction bases: 7. CDR3 sequence reads: CASSIRRDRNTEAFF. The DNA for the CDR3 is TGTGCCAGCAGCATCCGCCGGGACAGGAACACTGAAGCTTTCTTT.

The CDR3 DNA reads as TGTGCCAGTAGTATCGAGGACAGCCAGGCTTTCTTT. This sequence encodes CASSIEDSQAFF. The genes are TRBV19 and TRBJ1-1, with a weak D call TRBD1 (6 bases). Germline CDR1 is LNHDA and CDR2 is SQIVND (reference sequence). V was shortened by 3 bases and J by 11 bases, with 13 bases between the two germline ends. This CDR3 contains 12 residues.

The J gene is TRBJ2-3, the V gene TRBV4-1; D is uncertain. The CDR3 consists of 13 residues. The germline CDR1 and CDR2 sequences are MGHRA and YSYEKL. V was clipped by 1 base and J by 5 bases, with 7 bases between them. In DNA form, the CDR3 reads TGCGCCAGCAGCCAAGGCGGTATAGATACGCAGTATTTT. It is translated as CASSQGGIDTQYF.

The V gene is TRBV7-2, the J gene TRBJ2-6, with TRBD1 identical over 7 bases. After removal of 5 bases from V and 0 bases from J, the junction contained 10 bases not matched to a gene. CDR1 is SGHTA, CDR2 FQGNSA, per germline. The CDR3 extends over 18 amino acids. The CDR3 nucleotides read TGTGCCAGCAGCCCAGTCCCGGGACAGTTCTCTGGGGCCAACGTCCTGACTTTC. Protein sequence: CASSPVPGQFSGANVLTF.

V gene TRBV2 combines with J gene TRBJ2-5, with 11 nucleotides matching TRBD2. The length of the CDR3 is 14 residues. The germline CDR1 and CDR2 sequences are SNHLY and FYNNEI. Losses at the gene ends were 9 bases for V and 1 base for J; bases not matched to a gene: 4. Here the CDR3 reads CARGGTSGQETQYF. The CDR3 region has the DNA TGTGCCAGAGGAGGGACTAGCGGCCAAGAGACCCAGTACTTC.

This chain connects TRBV5-6 to TRBJ1-6; 9 nucleotides line up with TRBD1. CDR1 and CDR2 from the germline V gene are SGHDT and YYEEEE. V trimming: 0 bases; J trimming: 7 bases; junction bases outside the gene matches: 2. CDR3 length equals 15 residues. The CDR3 loop reads CASSLAGQGNSPLHF. CDR3 in DNA: TGTGCCAGCAGCTTGGCCGGACAGGGGAATTCACCCCTCCACTTT.

The genes are TRBV29-1 and TRBJ2-7; TRBD2 is a possible D gene (5 bases). Germline V gene sequence: CDR1 SQVTM, CDR2 ANQGSEA. CDR3 length: 16 amino acids. V was pared by 1 base and J by 1 base, with 17 bases between. Here the CDR3 DNA reads TGCAGCGTTGAAGTGGTTTCAGGAGGAATTTCCTACGAGCAGTACTTC. Translation: CSVEVVSGGISYEQYF.

The chain couples TRBV21-1 to TRBJ2-7; whether TRBD1, the table's D call, matches the DNA was not checked. TRBV21-1 counts as a pseudogene. The CDR3 runs 15 residues. CDR3 sequence reads: CASSDRDRGLHEQYF. The DNA of the CDR3 is TGTGCCAGCAGCGACCGGGACAGGGGCCTTCACGAGCAGTACTTC.

The chain is built from TRBV4-3 and TRBJ1-2, with D hard to call. The V gene lost 0 bases and the J gene lost 9 bases, with 14 bases spanning the gap. From germline, CDR1 is LGHNA and CDR2 YSLEER. The CDR3 runs to 14 residues. CDR3 DNA sequence: TGCGCCAGCAGCCAAGATGAGACCAGGAAAAGCTACACCTTC. It encodes CASSQDETRKSYTF.

The chain combines TRBV21-1 with TRBJ1-4; the D call of TRBD1 is as the table states it, not checked on the DNA. TRBV21-1 is marked as a pseudogene. The CDR3 is 16 residues long. Here the CDR3 reads CASSTRQGGGWEKLFF. For the CDR3, the DNA is TGTGCCAGCAGCACGAGACAGGGTGGGGGATGGGAAAAACTGTTTTTT.

The CDR3 DNA reads TGCAGTGCTAGTCTCCGGTGGGGTAACGGGGCAGATACGCAGTATTTT. The encoded protein is CSASLRWGNGADTQYF. The V gene is TRBV20-1, the J gene TRBJ2-3, with D perhaps matching TRBD2 (5 bases). V was clipped by 3 bases and J by 4 bases, with 20 bases between them. The CDR3 runs 16 residues. In germline, CDR1 is DFQATT, CDR2 SNEGSKA (reference sequence).

The CDR3 sequence is CASSGYRDSFSYEQYF. Here the CDR3 DNA reads TGTGCCAGCTCGGGGTACAGGGATTCCTTTTCCTACGAGCAGTACTTC. The chain employs TRBV18 and TRBJ2-7; a weak D match, TRBD1 (6 bases). The CDR3 totals 16 residues. V shed 6 bases and J shed 1 base, with 19 bases lying between them. Looked up from germline, CDR1 is KGHSH and CDR2 is LQKENI.

The chain carries TRBV29-1 and TRBJ2-5, with D perhaps TRBD2 (5 bases). CDR1 and CDR2 from the germline V gene are SQVTM and ANQGSEA. Trimming removed 1 base at V and 5 bases at J, with 5 bases between. CDR3 length: 11 residues. The CDR3 coding sequence is TGCAGCGTTGAAGCGGGGGAGACCCAGTACTTC. It translates to CSVEAGETQYF.